The 26 T cell receptor beta chains given below trace back to one sample, sequenced in a study of cytomegalovirus exposure and HLA in healthy donors. Primers for the PCR totalled 60 Vbeta and 13 Jbeta. Profiled with immunoSEQ multiplex PCR; TCRdb holds only in-frame clones, not every one. The sample lists roughly 130,000 clones, 80% seen once, with more than 3% in the top ten. Sample: PBMCs. These receptors came from a male donor in good health and CMV-seronegative.

This chain uses TRBV30 with TRBJ1-2; 10 nucleotides align to TRBD1. The V segment lost 2 bases and the J segment 3 bases; nucleotides outside the gene matches: 21. The CDR3 extends over 20 amino acids. Germline V CDR1 and CDR2: GTSNPN, SVGIG (reference sequence). CDR3 coding DNA: TGTGCCTGGAGTCAGGGACGACAGACAGGGGGCCCTACCCTATACTATGGCTACACCTTC. Amino acid sequence: CAWSQGRQTGGPTLYYGYTF. Looking up the rest from reference TRBV30 and TRBJ1-2 gives the full variable domain: SQTIHQWPATLVQPVGSPLSLECTVEGTSNPNLYWYRQAAGRGLQLLFYSVGIGQISSEVPQNLSASRPQDRQFILSSKKLLLSDSGFYLCAWSQGRQTGGPTLYYGYTFGSGTRLTVV.

The CDR3 DNA reads as TGCGCCAGCAGCTTGGGACTAGCGGGGGCTTACGCCTACGAGCAGTACTTC. It encodes CASSLGLAGAYAYEQYF. The V and J genes are TRBV5-1 and TRBJ2-7; TRBD2 agrees at 12 bases. This CDR3 spans 17 amino acids. CDR1 is SGHRS and CDR2 is YFSETQ in the germline V gene. The ends lost 0 bases at V and 2 bases at J; junction bases unmatched: 6.

This chain uses TRBV15 with TRBJ1-2; D unresolved. Germline values: CDR1 LNHNV, CDR2 YYDKDF (reference sequence). Trimming took off 0 bases at V and 3 bases at J, with 14 bases between the two ends. This CDR3 spans 16 amino acids. CDR3 loop: CATSRDRGIWDYGYTF. The CDR3 nucleotides read TGTGCCACCAGCAGAGATCGAGGCATCTGGGACTATGGCTACACCTTC.

The rearrangement joins TRBV7-9 to TRBJ2-2; possible D gene TRBD1, 6 bases. Deletions cut 5 bases from V and 6 bases from J, with 16 bases between. The germline CDR1 and CDR2 sequences are SEHNR and FQNEAQ (reference sequence). There are 15 residues in the CDR3. The CDR3 loop reads CASSPGSKGAGELFF. DNA of the CDR3: TGTGCCAGCAGCCCCGGCTCCAAGGGGGCCGGGGAGCTGTTTTTT.

The CDR3 bases are TGTGCCAGCAGCCCAGCCGGGTCTCCGGAGACCCAGTACTTC. It encodes CASSPAGSPETQYF. This sequence joins TRBV5-6 and TRBJ2-5; D not certain. With 4 bases removed from V and 5 bases from J, the gap between germline ends came to 15 bases. Looked up from germline, CDR1 is SGHDT and CDR2 is YYEEEE. There are 14 residues in the CDR3.

This clone was observed a few times. Other DNA sequences in the same sample also yield this CDR3. This chain connects TRBV18 to TRBJ1-1; D ambiguous. Germline V CDR1 and CDR2: KGHSH, LQKENI. The CDR3 totals 13 residues. With 1 base removed from V and 4 bases from J, the gap between germline ends came to 7 bases. CDR3 coding DNA: TGTGCCAGCTCACCACGCGAGGGCACTGAAGCTTTCTTT. It is translated as CASSPREGTEAFF.

This clone was seen a few times. The chain carries TRBV18 and TRBJ2-1, with 10 positions matching TRBD1. J gave up 7 bases and V 5 bases, and 11 bases lay outside the gene matches. Germline V gene data show CDR1 as KGHSH and CDR2 as LQKENI. This CDR3 has 16 residues. Written as DNA, the CDR3 is TGTGCCAGCTCATGGGGACAGGGGTTGGTGGATAATGAGCAGTTCTTC. It specifies CASSWGQGLVDNEQFF.

This chain uses TRBV20-1 with TRBJ2-7; 8 bases align to TRBD1. Germline loops: CDR1 DFQATT, CDR2 SNEGSKA (reference sequence). The CDR3 is made up of 11 amino acids. V was clipped by 4 bases and J by 12 bases; unmatched bases: 8. Here the CDR3 DNA reads TGCAGTGCTAACCTAGCAGGGGGCGTGTACTTC. It yields the protein CSANLAGGVYF.

The chain uses TRBV9 and TRBJ2-7; possible D gene TRBD2, 5 bases. CDR1 is SGDLS and CDR2 is YYNGEE in the germline V gene. V lost 8 bases, J lost 3 bases, and 21 bases lay in between. The CDR3 covers 15 residues. CDR3 DNA: TGTGCCAGGAAACCGGGGTCAACCCCCTACTACGAGCAGTACTTC. Amino acid sequence: CARKPGSTPYYEQYF.

V usage is TRBV28 and J usage is TRBJ2-7, with TRBD1 matching 10 bases. V trimming: 5 bases; J trimming: 3 bases; junction bases outside the gene matches: 10. In germline, CDR1 is MDHEN, CDR2 SYDVKM. This CDR3 has 16 amino acids. The CDR3: CASSPQGGQGLYEQYF. The CDR3 DNA follows: TGTGCCAGCAGTCCCCAGGGGGGACAGGGGCTCTACGAGCAGTACTTC.

Here the CDR3 reads CASSLTSVLYYEQYF. DNA for the CDR3: TGTGCCAGCAGTCTTACTAGCGTGCTATACTACGAGCAGTACTTC. The gene calls are TRBV7-9 and TRBJ2-7; 7 nucleotides align to TRBD2. Germline loops: CDR1 SEHNR, CDR2 FQNEAQ (reference sequence). J was trimmed by 3 bases and V by 6 bases; bases with no gene match: 11. The CDR3 is made up of 15 amino acids.

This rearrangement joins TRBV6-1 to TRBJ2-3; 8 nucleotides agree with TRBD2. The CDR3 runs to 15 residues. CDR1 and CDR2 (germline): MNHNS, SASEGT. Trimming took 4 bases from V and 2 from J; bases not matched to a gene: 5. In DNA form, the CDR3 reads TGTGCCAGCAGTGGGCGACTAGCGTACACAGATACGCAGTATTTT. Residues: CASSGRLAYTDTQYF.

Comment on this clone: At one end the junction does not follow the germline gene, possibly because of a read error. The V call is TRBV4-2, the J call TRBJ1-1; possible D gene TRBD1, 5 bases. The length of the CDR3 is 15 residues. From germline, CDR1 is LGHNA and CDR2 YNFKEQ. CDR3 DNA: TGTGCCAGCAGACAAGATTACGACAGTTGGGGTGAAGCTTTCTTT. This gives the protein CASRQDYDSWGEAFF.

J is TRBJ1-6 and V is TRBV30, with 9 positions matching TRBD1. Losses at the gene ends were 5 bases for V and 10 bases for J; bases not matched to a gene: 15. CDR3 length: 16 residues. The germline V gene encodes CDR1 GTSNPN and CDR2 SVGIG (reference sequence). CDR3 sequence reads: CAWVGPGQGFFSPLHF. CDR3 in DNA: TGTGCCTGGGTGGGACCGGGACAGGGTTTCTTCTCACCCCTCCACTTT. The complete variable domain, with remaining parts taken from reference TRBV30 and TRBJ1-6, reads SQTIHQWPATLVQPVGSPLSLECTVEGTSNPNLYWYRQAAGRGLQLLFYSVGIGQISSEVPQNLSASRPQDRQFILSSKKLLLSDSGFYLCAWVGPGQGFFSPLHFGNGTRLTVT.

A note on this clone: At one of its ends the junction is not consistent with the germline gene, which may arise from a read error. The chain employs TRBV4-1 and TRBJ2-1; D is perhaps TRBD2 (6 bases). CDR1 is MGHRA and CDR2 is YSYEKL in the germline V gene. The CDR3 is 16 residues long. CDR3 DNA: TGCGCCAACAGCCAAGGATCGGGAGTCTCCTACAATGAGCAGTTCTTC. Amino acids: CANSQGSGVSYNEQFF.

With respect to this clone: Sequence at one end of the junction differs from germline and may be a read error. The chain combines TRBV7-9 with TRBJ2-4; TRBD1 is a possible D gene (5 bases). The CDR3 totals 12 residues. Germline loops: CDR1 SEHNR, CDR2 FQNEAQ (reference sequence). The CDR3, as DNA: TGTGCCAGCGGGGCAGGAGCAAACAGTCAGTACTTC. Encoded protein: CASGAGANSQYF.

V is TRBV19 and J is TRBJ2-5; 8 nucleotides line up with TRBD2. The J call may be wrong; the DNA end is better matched by TRBJ2-7. The CDR3 length is 14 residues. Germline-derived CDR1 and CDR2 are LNHDA and SQIVND (reference sequence). The CDR3 loop reads CASSTSGGIYEQYF. CDR3 nucleotide sequence: TGTGCCAGTAGTACATCGGGGGGGATCTACGAGCAGTACTTC.

This chain links TRBV18 with TRBJ1-5, with D hard to call. The CDR3 extends over 17 amino acids. CDR1 and CDR2 from the germline V gene are KGHSH and LQKENI. Trimming removed 2 bases from V and 7 bases from J, with 21 bases in between. The CDR3 DNA is TGTGCCAGCTCACCAGGGGTAGAGGGAAAGGGCGGGCAGCCCCAGCATTTT. This sequence encodes CASSPGVEGKGGQPQHF.

This chain uses TRBV6-1 with TRBJ1-6, with D unclear. CDR3 size: 17 residues. Germline assignment: CDR1 MNHNS and CDR2 SASEGT. V lost 0 bases, J lost 2 bases, and 11 bases lay in between. The CDR3 DNA is TGTGCCAGCAGTGAAGCGGGGAGTAACGCCTATAATTCACCCCTCCACTTT. Protein product: CASSEAGSNAYNSPLHF.

A note on this clone: A read error may produce the germline difference seen at one junction end. The rearrangement uses TRBV7-9 and TRBJ2-7, with D tentatively TRBD2 (5 bases). The CDR3 is made up of 12 amino acids. The V gene's germline CDR1 is SEHNR and CDR2 FQNEAQ (reference sequence). CDR3: CSSSLSSNEQYF. The CDR3 DNA sequence: TGTTCCAGCAGCTTGTCTAGCAACGAGCAGTACTTC.

This sequence joins TRBV11-3 and TRBJ1-1, with TRBD1 identical over 7 bases. This CDR3 region has 14 residues. J was trimmed by 6 bases and V by 2 bases; bases with no gene match: 6. In germline, CDR1 is SGHNT, CDR2 YENEEA. CDR3 DNA: TGTGCCAGCAGCTTATCCACAGGGGCCCCTGAAGCTTTCTTT. It is translated as CASSLSTGAPEAFF.

The V call is TRBV19, the J call TRBJ2-7; 11 nucleotides agree with TRBD1. V lost 4 bases, J lost 4 bases, and 3 bases stayed unmatched. The CDR3 totals 14 residues. Germline CDR1 and CDR2: LNHDA and SQIVND (reference sequence). The CDR3 DNA reads as TGTGCCAGTAGTAGGACAGGGGGCTCGTACGAGCAGTACTTC. It translates to CASSRTGGSYEQYF. The complete variable domain, with remaining parts taken from reference TRBV19 and TRBJ2-7, reads DGGITQSPKYLFRKEGQNVTLSCEQNLNHDAMYWYRQDPGQGLRLIYYSQIVNDFQKGDIAEGYSVSREKKESFPLTVTSAQKNPTAFYLCASSRTGGSYEQYFGPGTRLTVT.

This chain connects TRBV5-1 to TRBJ2-1; 9 bases agree with TRBD2. V was clipped by 2 bases and J by 8 bases; unmatched bases: 8. Germline CDR1 reads SGHRS; CDR2 reads YFSETQ. This CDR3 region has 15 residues. CDR3 protein: CASSFFIAGEYEQFF. The CDR3, as DNA: TGCGCCAGCAGCTTCTTTATAGCGGGAGAATATGAGCAGTTCTTC.

In nucleotides, the CDR3 is TGTGCCAGTAGAGCCCGGGATTTTAGCAATCAGCCCCAGCATTTT. Its protein product is CASRARDFSNQPQHF. J is TRBJ1-5 and V is TRBV19; D gene unclear. V was pared by 6 bases and J by 0 bases, with 12 bases between. The CDR3 consists of 15 residues. Germline CDR1 and CDR2: LNHDA and SQIVND (reference sequence).

This clone was detected a few times. The chain couples TRBV4-2 to TRBJ2-7; the match to TRBD2 covers 9 bases. The CDR3 is made up of 17 amino acids. With V trimmed by 0 bases and J by 7 bases, 13 bases remained unmatched. Per germline, CDR1 LGHNA and CDR2 YNFKEQ. CDR3 protein: CASSQDPAGGGLEEQYF. The CDR3 DNA sequence: TGTGCCAGCAGCCAAGATCCAGCGGGGGGCGGGCTCGAGGAGCAGTACTTC.

The chain has TRBV2 and TRBJ2-1, with TRBD2 matching over 7 bases. The CDR3 is made up of 14 amino acids. CDR1 and CDR2 from the germline V gene are SNHLY and FYNNEI. V shed 6 bases and J 6 bases; nucleotides not matched to a gene: 8. The CDR3 DNA sequence: TGTGCCAGCAGGGGGCGGGAGATAATCAATGAGCAGTTCTTC. This translates into CASRGREIINEQFF. Drawing the rest from reference TRBV2 and TRBJ2-1, the complete variable domain is EPEVTQTPSHQVTQMGQEVILRCVPISNHLYFYWYRQILGQKVEFLVSFYNNEISEKSEIFDDQFSVERPDGSNFTLKIRSTKLEDSAMYFCASRGREIINEQFFGPGTRLTVL.